This paragraph reports one T cell receptor (beta chain). What it binds is not known. The data stem from a study of T cells in Graves' hyperthyroidism and ophthalmopathy. Regarding the study as a whole: Ophthalmopathy was predicted by the model a median of about 6.5 months ahead of onset. Blood samples included most of the expanded thyroid clonotypes exceeding 0.001.

Germline V gene lookup returns CDR1 LNHNV and CDR2 YYDKDF (reference sequence). The CDR3 contains 15 residues. V was clipped by 4 bases and J by 6 bases, with 18 bases between them. RNA transcripts yielded amplified TCR beta CDR3 regions. The HTBI primer set drove a first-round RT-PCR of the TCR CDR3. TCRdb passed the multiplex PCR reads through MiXCR, listing each CDR3 protein once. The repertoire has more than 500,000 distinct CDR3 sequences, over 45% of them found once; the top ten carry 44%. Pregnant or lactating patients were excluded, as were those with uncontrolled infection or other autoimmune disease.

The clonotype comes from an adult woman with Graves' disease, either hyperthyroidism or ophthalmopathy (not recorded which). The specimen was peripheral blood or thyroid tissue (not recorded which). The rearrangement joins TRBV15 to TRBJ1-2; weak D call: TRBD1 (6 bases). The CDR3 loop is CATSNTEDSIHGYTF. DNA of the CDR3: TGTGCCACCAGCAATACCGAGGACAGTATCCATGGCTACACCTTC.